This T cell receptor (beta chain) comes out of a study of blood T cell repertoires in COVID-19. Germline V gives CDR1 MDHEN, CDR2 SYDVKM. The CDR3 is made up of 15 amino acids. V was cut by 4 bases and J by 7 bases, with 17 bases left in between. TCRdb's table, derived via immunoSEQ multiplex PCR, lists solely in-frame clones and lacks some. The sample shows about 440,000 clones, roughly 91% of them seen only once. Sample: PBMCs or T cells enriched from blood (not recorded which). The chain is built from TRBV28 and TRBJ1-5; D possibly corresponds to TRBD1 (5 bases). The sequence was collected from a man younger than 35 who had recovered from COVID-19. This CDR3 reads CASSSPQGAYQPQHF. In nucleotides, the CDR3 is TGTGCCAGCAGTTCACCTCAAGGGGCCTACCAGCCCCAGCATTTT.